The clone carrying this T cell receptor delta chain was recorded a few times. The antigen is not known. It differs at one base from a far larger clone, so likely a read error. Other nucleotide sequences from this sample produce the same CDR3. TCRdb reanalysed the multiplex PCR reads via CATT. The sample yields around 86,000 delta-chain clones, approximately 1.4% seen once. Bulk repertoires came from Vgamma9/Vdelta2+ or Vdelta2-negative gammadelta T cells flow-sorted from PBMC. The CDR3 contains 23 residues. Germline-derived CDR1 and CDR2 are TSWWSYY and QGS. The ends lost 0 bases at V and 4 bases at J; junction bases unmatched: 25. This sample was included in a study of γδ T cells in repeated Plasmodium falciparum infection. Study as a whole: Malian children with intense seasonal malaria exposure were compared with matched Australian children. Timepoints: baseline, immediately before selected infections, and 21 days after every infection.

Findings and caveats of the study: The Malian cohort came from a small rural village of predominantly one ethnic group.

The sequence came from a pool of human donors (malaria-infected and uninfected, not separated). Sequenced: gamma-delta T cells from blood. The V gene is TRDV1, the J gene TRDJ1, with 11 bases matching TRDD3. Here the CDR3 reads CALGELGPTTLTYWGIKNDKLIF. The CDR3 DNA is TGTGCTCTTGGGGAACTGGGGCCTACTACGCTTACTTACTGGGGGATAAAAAACGATAAACTCATCTTT.